The 7 T cell receptor beta chains below come from one sample, sequenced in a study of OX40 agonist ivuxolimab in advanced cancers. Produced via immunoSEQ multiplex PCR; TCRdb's table is partial and in-frame only. The sample has 85,000 to 95,000 clones, roughly nine tenths seen once. This material consisted of CD4+ or CD8+ T cells sorted from blood, taken in a trial of the OX40 agonist ivuxolimab. These receptors originate from an adult with an advanced solid tumor such as melanoma, head and neck, liver or kidney cancer.

The chain couples TRBV7-2 to TRBJ2-7, with a tentative D call TRBD2 (6 bases). CDR1 and CDR2 from the germline V gene are SGHTA and FQGNSA. Trimming shortened V by 5 bases and J by 3 bases, and 14 bases separated the two germline ends. This CDR3 has 14 residues. This CDR3 reads CASSPTTGVYEQYF. In nucleotides, the CDR3 is TGTGCCAGCAGCCCCACTACGGGAGTCTACGAGCAGTACTTC.

Comment on this clone: This sample includes further DNA sequences coding for the same CDR3. The chain combines TRBV7-2 with TRBJ2-5; 11 bases agree with TRBD1. There are 16 residues in the CDR3. The junction had 9 bases not matched to a gene; V was cut back by 5 bases and J by 4 bases. Germline CDR1 reads SGHTA; CDR2 reads FQGNSA. CDR3 loop: CASSPIGQGAGETQYF. CDR3 sequence (DNA): TGTGCCAGCAGCCCCATCGGACAGGGGGCGGGAGAGACCCAGTACTTC.

This clone was counted a few times. The genes are TRBV13 and TRBJ1-2; D is perhaps TRBD1 (6 bases). V lost 5 bases and J 5 bases, leaving 21 bases between the germline ends. CDR1 is PRHDT and CDR2 is FYEKMQ in the germline V gene (reference sequence). This CDR3 has 16 residues. CDR3 residues: CASSPDRTVLGYGYTF. CDR3 in DNA: TGTGCCAGCAGCCCAGATCGGACAGTTCTCGGATATGGCTACACCTTC.

The chain has TRBV7-8 and TRBJ1-1; 11 nucleotides align to TRBD1. This CDR3 spans 17 amino acids. The V segment lost 6 bases and the J segment 1 base; nucleotides outside the gene matches: 10. CDR1 and CDR2 (germline): SGHVS, FQNEAQ. Here the CDR3 DNA reads TGTGCCAGCAGTCCCGACGGACAGGGGGCCCCGAACACTGAAGCTTTCTTT. Translation: CASSPDGQGAPNTEAFF.

The chain links TRBV11-2 to TRBJ1-1, with D possibly being TRBD1 (5 bases). CDR1 and CDR2 from the germline V gene are SGHAT and FQNNGV. There are 12 residues in the CDR3. V was shortened by 4 bases and J by 5 bases, with 8 bases between the two germline ends. The CDR3 region has the DNA TGTGCCAGCAGCTCCAGGGTAACTGAAGCTTTCTTT. Translating it yields CASSSRVTEAFF.

The chain couples TRBV5-5 to TRBJ1-3; D gene unclear. V lost 1 base and J 2 bases, leaving 7 bases between the germline ends. The CDR3 is 14 amino acids. CDR1 and CDR2 (germline): SGHKS, YYEKEE (reference sequence). CDR3 coding DNA: TGTGCCAGCAGCTTGAACCCTGCTGGAAACACCATATATTTT. This translates into CASSLNPAGNTIYF.

The chain uses TRBV18 and TRBJ1-1; perhaps TRBD1 as D (6 bases). Trimming cost V 4 bases and J 1 base, with 10 bases left between them. The CDR3 is made up of 14 amino acids. Per the germline V gene, CDR1 is KGHSH and CDR2 is LQKENI. The CDR3 DNA follows: TGTGCCAGCTCACGGCAGGACAGGAACACTGAAGCTTTCTTT. Its protein is CASSRQDRNTEAFF.